This entry concerns a single TCR beta chain. The V segment lost 3 bases and the J segment 1 base; nucleotides outside the gene matches: 5. Germline values: CDR1 MDHEN, CDR2 SYDVKM. The CDR3 totals 15 residues. This record belongs to a study of PD-1 blockade in classical Hodgkin lymphoma. Libraries were prepared by immunoSEQ multiplex PCR; TCRdb keeps only in-frame clonotypes and omits some of them. This sample has under 2,500 clones, with around 58% found just once. Every patient had relapsed following autologous stem cell transplantation, and cohorts differed in brentuximab vedotin exposure. The clonotype comes from a human donor with classical Hodgkin lymphoma. The rearrangement uses TRBV28 and TRBJ1-2, with 7 nucleotides matching TRBD1. Sequencing was performed on peripheral blood mononuclear cells (PBMCs), taken at baseline. CDR3: CASSFGGTDNYGYTF. CDR3 coding DNA: TGTGCCAGCAGTTTCGGCGGGACAGATAACTATGGCTACACCTTC.